The entry below gives a single T cell receptor (beta chain) sequence along with its context. This clone turned up a few times. The target of this receptor is not known. Nothing much larger sits one base from this clone, and base qualities are not available. Patients with autoimmune disease history or receiving systemic immunosuppression were excluded from the trial. In every dose cohort, peripheral blood was drawn for TCR sequencing at baseline, cycle 4 day 1, and cycle 7 day 1. The samples were taken from a phase I, first-in-human, multicenter, open-label dose-escalation trial of ivuxolimab. Adults with locally advanced or metastatic melanoma, renal cell carcinoma, hepatocellular carcinoma or head and neck squamous cell carcinoma were enrolled in the trial. Before TCR sequencing, CD4+ and CD8+ T cells were separately sorted from peripheral blood. The record originates from a study of OX40 agonist ivuxolimab in advanced cancers. Broadly, across the study: Ivuxolimab was a fully human IgG2 agonistic monoclonal antibody targeting the costimulatory receptor OX40 (CD134). Patients were allowed to have had prior anti-PD-1, anti-PD-L1 or anti-CTLA-4 therapy, and roughly two fifths of the dose-escalation patients had been treated with checkpoint inhibitors. In the dose-escalation cohort, roughly 82% of patients were male, and the mean age was 60 years with a range of roughly 20 to 79. Intravenous ivuxolimab was administered to patients every 2 weeks at six dose levels: 0.01, 0.1, 0.3, 1.5, 3 and 10 mg/kg. The paper covers the monotherapy dose-escalation part of the phase I ivuxolimab trial, which included N = 52 patients. Partial responses occurred in three dose-escalation patients, of whom one had hepatocellular carcinoma and two had cutaneous melanoma. The purpose of peripheral TCRbeta sequencing was to test whether ivuxolimab changed TCR sequence diversity and led to clonal T-cell expansion. Of the roughly 52 dose-escalation patients, hepatocellular carcinoma was present in some 19, melanoma in about 15, renal cell carcinoma in 9 and head and neck cancer in 9.

V is cut back by 6 bases and J by 7 bases, with 8 bases in the junction unmatched. Reading the germline V gene gives CDR1 MNHNS and CDR2 SASEGT. CDR3 length: 15 amino acids, cysteine to phenylalanine. The retained sequence is limited to the CDR3, 45 bases, with the frame set at the first base. To sequence the TCRbeta CDR3 region, genomic DNA was isolated from the sorted cells. The immunoSEQ Assay was used to sequence the TCRbeta CDR3 regions. TCRdb provides this immuneACCESS table in a form limited to in-frame rearrangements. Some clones are lacking; in checked studies, under half of them reflect an unresolved V gene, and why the rest are absent is not known. This sample is represented by 35,000 to 55,000 clones; 82% of them were singletons. More than 2% of the sample is taken by the ten largest. Summary of the overall study and its limitations: After ivuxolimab, CD8+ T cells had more expanded clones than CD4+ T cells on average. In the 0.1-3.0 mg/kg groups, partial responders were among the patients with the lowest normalized peripheral clonal expansion, particularly in CD8+ T cells. Low levels of normalized T-cell clonal expansion were also seen in some patients who did not respond. At doses of 0.1 to 3.0 mg/kg, clonal expansion of both CD4+ and CD8+ T cells in blood was seen between baseline and week 6. The antigen specificity of the clonally expanded peripheral T cells was not determined.

The chain was built from TRBV6-1 and TRBJ2-2; 10 central bases correspond to TRBD1. The TCR comes from an adult with an advanced solid tumor such as melanoma, head and neck, liver or kidney cancer. Sample: CD4+ or CD8+ T cells sorted from blood, taken in a trial of the OX40 agonist ivuxolimab. The DNA is as follows: TGTGCCAGCAGGGCACCGGGACAGGGGATCGGGGAGCTGTTTTTT. Its coded protein is CASRAPGQGIGELFF.